Following are 29 T cell receptor beta chains from one sample sequenced in a study of blood T cell repertoires in COVID-19. Here immunoSEQ multiplex PCR was the method, and the copy in TCRdb shows in-frame clones only, minus some. The table records 130,000 to 150,000 clones, about 80% of them present only once. Sequences were obtained from peripheral blood. Every receptor here comes from a woman over 75 with acute or convalescent COVID-19.

V is TRBV10-3 and J is TRBJ1-1; no reliable D call. V gave up 4 bases and J gave up 6 bases, with 12 bases separating them. CDR3 length equals 13 residues. CDR1 and CDR2 (germline): ENHRY, SYGVKD. The CDR3 DNA reads TGTGCCATCAGTGTGGGCCCCCCGGCTGAAGCTTTCTTT. Translation gives CAISVGPPAEAFF.

The chain is built from TRBV4-1 and TRBJ2-7; D perhaps matches TRBD2 (6 bases). Germline CDR1 and CDR2: MGHRA and YSYEKL. V lost 1 base to trimming and J lost 3 bases, with 16 bases between them. The CDR3 is made up of 16 amino acids. The DNA for the CDR3 is TGCGCCAGCAGCCAAGTGGGAGGTGGAGCGGGCTACGAGCAGTACTTC. It is translated as CASSQVGGGAGYEQYF.

V gene TRBV21-1 combines with J gene TRBJ1-2; the listed D gene, TRBD1, was not tested against the DNA. TRBV21-1 corresponds to a pseudogene. The CDR3 consists of 15 residues. The CDR3 nucleotides read TGTGCCAGCGGATGGTTCCTGGGGGCAGGCTATGGCTACACCTTC. Protein product: CASGWFLGAGYGYTF.

This clone was recorded a few times. This chain joins TRBV27 and TRBJ1-2, with D perhaps matching TRBD1 (6 bases). Germline CDR1 reads MNHEY; CDR2 reads SMNVEV (reference sequence). The V and J ends lost 4 bases and 4 bases respectively, with 10 bases between them. The CDR3 has 13 residues. CDR3 sequence: CASSWGPGYGYTF. The CDR3 DNA follows: TGTGCCAGCAGTTGGGGGCCTGGCTATGGCTACACCTTC.

This rearrangement joins TRBV3-1 (or the pseudogene TRBV3-2) to TRBJ2-7, with unresolved D. This CDR3 has 14 residues. Trimming cost V 1 base and J 4 bases, with 11 bases left between them. The germline V gene has CDR1 LGHDT and CDR2 YNNKEL (reference sequence). CDR3 residues: CASSQAGYSYEQYF. The CDR3 coding sequence is TGTGCCAGCAGCCAAGCCGGGTATAGTTACGAGCAGTACTTC.

The chain has TRBV5-5 and TRBJ2-3, with D tentatively TRBD2 (6 bases). Between the trimmed V and J ends, which lost 5 bases and 3 bases, there was a span of 16 bases. The CDR3 has 15 amino acids. CDR1 and CDR2 from the germline V gene are SGHKS and YYEKEE (reference sequence). The CDR3 DNA follows: TGTGCCAGCAGTTTTGAACGTGCGGGGACAGATACGCAGTATTTT. This gives the protein CASSFERAGTDTQYF.

The chain couples TRBV6-5 to TRBJ1-1; D may be TRBD1 (6 bases). CDR1 is MNHEY, CDR2 SVGAGI, per germline. The ends were cut back, 5 bases at V and 6 bases at J, with 19 bases in the middle. The CDR3 is made up of 15 amino acids. The CDR3 spells CASSTPPGVPPEAFF. DNA for the CDR3: TGTGCCAGCAGTACACCGCCAGGGGTACCCCCTGAAGCTTTCTTT.

This sequence joins TRBV6-5 and TRBJ1-1, with a weak D call TRBD1 (5 bases). Germline-derived CDR1 and CDR2 are MNHEY and SVGAGI. This CDR3 spans 14 amino acids. Trimming removed 6 bases from V and 3 bases from J, with 14 bases in between. CDR3 nucleotides: TGTGCCAGCAGCGCCCGATGGGGCGACACTGAAGCTTTCTTT. Protein: CASSARWGDTEAFF.

This rearrangement joins TRBV19 to TRBJ1-2; D is perhaps TRBD1 (5 bases). CDR1 is LNHDA and CDR2 is SQIVND in the germline V gene (reference sequence). The CDR3 runs to 15 residues. The V end was cut by 3 bases, the J end by 3 bases, with 14 bases between. CDR3 amino acids: CASSIYQGGDYGYTF. In DNA form, the CDR3 reads TGTGCCAGTAGTATTTACCAGGGAGGCGACTATGGCTACACCTTC.

The rearrangement joins TRBV5-6 to TRBJ1-2; TRBD1 agrees at 7 bases. The CDR3 covers 14 residues. The J segment lost 7 bases and the V segment lost 4 bases, leaving 10 bases of the junction unmatched. Germline CDR1 is SGHDT and CDR2 is YYEEEE. Written as DNA, the CDR3 is TGTGCCAGCAGCCGGACAGGAACCGCCGTTGGCTACACCTTC. Protein sequence: CASSRTGTAVGYTF.

This clone came up once. The chain is built from TRBV4-1 and TRBJ1-5, with TRBD1 matching over 10 bases. Per germline, CDR1 MGHRA and CDR2 YSYEKL. V shed 3 bases, J shed 6 bases, and the junction held 5 bases outside the gene matches. The CDR3 has 15 amino acids. CDR3 amino acids: CASSHADRGLQPQHF. The CDR3 bases are TGCGCCAGCAGCCATGCTGACAGGGGGCTTCAGCCCCAGCATTTT.

The chain recombines TRBV20-1 with TRBJ2-5, with a weak D call TRBD2 (6 bases). Germline V gene sequence: CDR1 DFQATT, CDR2 SNEGSKA (reference sequence). This CDR3 comprises 17 residues. V gave up 3 bases and J gave up 1 base, with 21 bases separating them. Here the CDR3 reads CSASLEGWRVFQETQYF. The CDR3 bases are TGCAGTGCTAGTTTGGAGGGATGGAGAGTGTTCCAAGAGACCCAGTACTTC.

V is TRBV29-1 and J is TRBJ1-1, with D tentatively TRBD1 (6 bases). Germline loops: CDR1 SQVTM, CDR2 ANQGSEA. The CDR3 runs to 14 residues. Trimming shortened V by 6 bases and J by 1 base, and 15 bases separated the two germline ends. CDR3 residues: CSVKGGLRNTEAFF. The CDR3 bases are TGCAGCGTAAAGGGGGGGCTTAGGAACACTGAAGCTTTCTTT.

The V call is TRBV29-1, the J call TRBJ1-2; D gene ambiguous. The CDR3 extends over 12 amino acids. Germline CDR1 reads SQVTM; CDR2 reads ANQGSEA. V gave up 1 base and J gave up 4 bases, with 7 bases separating them. The CDR3 DNA follows: TGCAGCGTTGAAGGAGATCGCTATGGCTACACCTTC. Translating it yields CSVEGDRYGYTF.

J is TRBJ1-1 and V is TRBV6-1; D is undetermined. Trimming took 1 base from V and 1 from J, leaving 13 bases between them. CDR1 MNHNS and CDR2 SASEGT come from the germline V gene. The CDR3 sequence is 16 residues long. CDR3 sequence (DNA): TGTGCCAGCAGTGAAGGAGGAGGGTGGAGGAACACTGAAGCTTTCTTT. Encoded protein: CASSEGGGWRNTEAFF.

The CDR3 protein is CASSKGLYGQRNTEAFF. The CDR3 coding sequence is TGTGCCAGCAGCAAAGGGTTATACGGACAGAGGAACACTGAAGCTTTCTTT. V usage is TRBV21-1 and J usage is TRBJ1-1; the DNA was not used to check the table's D call, TRBD1. TRBV21-1 is deemed a pseudogene. The CDR3 spans 17 residues.

The chain joins TRBV10-3 to TRBJ1-3, with 8 bases matching TRBD1. V trimming: 0 bases; J trimming: 4 bases; junction bases outside the gene matches: 5. Looked up from germline, CDR1 is ENHRY and CDR2 is SYGVKD. This CDR3 has 16 amino acids. CDR3 in amino acids: CAISESAGGAGNTIYF. The CDR3, as DNA: TGTGCCATCAGTGAGTCGGCAGGGGGCGCGGGAAACACCATATATTTT.

The chain uses TRBV5-4 and TRBJ1-1, with D perhaps matching TRBD1 (5 bases). The CDR3 runs to 14 residues. Germline values: CDR1 SGHNT, CDR2 YYREEE (reference sequence). V was trimmed by 3 bases and J by 3 bases, leaving 12 bases between them. The CDR3: CASSSSAGDTEAFF. The CDR3, as DNA: TGTGCCAGCAGCTCTTCCGCGGGGGACACTGAAGCTTTCTTT.

This clone was detected only a few times. The chain combines TRBV3-1 (or the pseudogene TRBV3-2) with TRBJ2-1; weak D call: TRBD2 (5 bases). Germline V gene lookup returns CDR1 LGHDT and CDR2 YNNKEL (reference sequence). V lost 4 bases and J lost 2, with 12 bases in between. CDR3 length: 15 amino acids. CDR3 protein: CASSPDSPTYNEQFF. CDR3 in DNA: TGTGCCAGCAGCCCGGACTCGCCGACCTACAATGAGCAGTTCTTC.

The chain recombines TRBV12-3 or TRBV12-4 with TRBJ2-1; 8 bases align to TRBD2. The CDR3 is 13 residues long. After removal of 8 bases from V and 6 bases from J, the junction contained 6 bases not matched to a gene. The CDR3 spells CASGSTSGNEQFF. In nucleotides, the CDR3 is TGTGCCAGCGGTAGTACTAGCGGCAATGAGCAGTTCTTC.

The CDR3 DNA follows: TGTGCCAGCAGTGCTGAAAACAGGGGGGACACTGAAGCTTTCTTT. The encoded protein is CASSAENRGDTEAFF. The chain combines TRBV2 with TRBJ1-1, with TRBD1 matching over 8 bases. This CDR3 region has 15 residues. V trimming: 4 bases; J trimming: 3 bases; junction bases outside the gene matches: 7. Per germline, CDR1 SNHLY and CDR2 FYNNEI.

The chain has TRBV11-2 and TRBJ2-2; TRBD1 aligns across 7 bases. The V gene end was trimmed by 5 bases and the J gene end by 5 bases; junction bases not matched to a gene: 8. CDR3 length: 15 amino acids. The germline V gene has CDR1 SGHAT and CDR2 FQNNGV. The CDR3 is CASSPGKGATGELFF. The CDR3 DNA follows: TGTGCCAGCAGCCCCGGGAAGGGGGCAACCGGGGAGCTGTTTTTT. The full variable domain, rest sourced from reference TRBV11-2 and TRBJ2-2, is EAGVAQSPRYKIIEKRQSVAFWCNPISGHATLYWYQQILGQGPKLLIQFQNNGVVDDSQLPKDRFSAERLKGVDSTLKIQPAKLEDSAVYLCASSPGKGATGELFFGEGSRLTVL.

The chain is built from TRBV4-3 and TRBJ1-2, with 8 bases that match TRBD1. V was clipped by 2 bases and J by 8 bases; unmatched bases: 10. This CDR3 has 15 amino acids. Germline loops: CDR1 LGHNA, CDR2 YSLEER. CDR3 sequence: CASSQNIGQGRGYTF. The CDR3 bases are TGCGCCAGCAGCCAAAATATTGGACAGGGAAGAGGCTACACCTTC.

The chain joins TRBV7-2 to TRBJ2-7; TRBD2 agrees at 7 bases. Germline loops: CDR1 SGHTA, CDR2 FQGNSA. Trimming removed 5 bases from V and 7 bases from J; junction bases left unmatched: 17. The CDR3 covers 16 residues. The CDR3, as DNA: TGTGCCAGCAGCGGGGGTGGAAGCGGGGCTGGGAGGGAGCAGTACTTC. Encoded protein: CASSGGGSGAGREQYF.

V usage is TRBV5-1 and J usage is TRBJ2-7; TRBD1 matches at 8 bases. The CDR3 totals 14 residues. Trimming at V came to 3 bases and at J to 1 base, leaving 3 bases not matched to a gene. The germline V gene has CDR1 SGHRS and CDR2 YFSETQ. CDR3 DNA: TGCGCCAGCAGCTGGGGACAGGCGTCCTACGAGCAGTACTTC. This encodes CASSWGQASYEQYF.

The gene calls are TRBV12-3 or TRBV12-4 and TRBJ1-1; D may be TRBD1 (6 bases). The CDR3 extends over 13 amino acids. Trimming removed 6 bases from V and 1 base from J, with 9 bases in between. The CDR3 sequence: CASRQTGNTEAFF. The DNA of the CDR3 is TGTGCCAGCAGACAGACAGGGAACACTGAAGCTTTCTTT.

The chain employs TRBV5-1 and TRBJ1-5; TRBD1 is a possible D gene (5 bases). V lost 0 bases to trimming and J lost 5 bases, with 9 bases between them. The germline gives CDR1 SGHRS, CDR2 YFSETQ. This CDR3 has 14 amino acids. This CDR3 is CASSLGTSYQPQHF. CDR3 nucleotide sequence: TGCGCCAGCAGCTTGGGGACATCCTATCAGCCCCAGCATTTT. Based on the CDR3 plus reference TRBV5-1 and TRBJ1-5, the full variable domain is KAGVTQTPRYLIKTRGQQVTLSCSPISGHRSVSWYQQTPGQGLQFLFEYFSETQRNKGNFPGRFSGRQFSNSRSEMNVSTLELGDSALYLCASSLGTSYQPQHFGDGTRLSIL.

The V and J genes are TRBV10-3 and TRBJ1-2; maybe TRBD1 (6 bases). Germline V gene lookup returns CDR1 ENHRY and CDR2 SYGVKD. Trimming removed 6 bases at V and 6 bases at J, with 14 bases between. CDR3 length: 13 amino acids. In DNA form, the CDR3 reads TGTGCCATCAGGACGACAGGATCAGATGGCTACACCTTC. Its protein product is CAIRTTGSDGYTF.

The rearrangement links TRBV7-3 to TRBJ2-1, with D perhaps matching TRBD2 (8 bases). The CDR3 runs to 16 residues. The germline V gene encodes CDR1 SGHTA and CDR2 FQGTGA. V was pared by 5 bases and J by 9 bases, with 23 bases between. The CDR3 reads CASSPGGAGADGEQFF. Written as DNA, the CDR3 is TGTGCCAGCAGCCCAGGGGGAGCGGGGGCCGACGGTGAGCAGTTCTTC.